Listed below are T cell receptor beta chains from one sample, sequenced in a study of vaccination and CD4 T cells after COVID-19. These receptors are not linked to any known antigen. TCRdb processed the PCR reads anew with MiXCR; each CDR3 protein has one entry. The repertoire consists of 9,500 or so distinct CDR3 sequences, with 30% to 35% occurring once and the leading ten covering roughly 8%. Sequencing used CD4+ T cells from blood, cultured in vitro. These receptors all come from a human donor in good health. Each CDR3 is given with its conserved first and last residue. A D gene is named only where the DNA matches it firmly. Only some rows state a clone size, as once, few, many or a class for expanded clones.

V gene: TRBV20-1; clone size: medium-sized; J gene: TRBJ1-2; D gene: .; CDR3 DNA: TGCAGTTCCCGGACAGACTATGGCTACACCTTC; CDR3 protein: CSSRTDYGYTF
V gene: TRBV29-1; clone size: .; J gene: TRBJ1-1; D gene: TRBD1; CDR3 DNA: TGCAGCGTTGGGCTCGCCACAGGGGCAGTGAACACTGAAGCTTTCTTT; CDR3 protein: CSVGLATGAVNTEAFF
V gene: TRBV6-1; clone size: .; J gene: TRBJ2-6; D gene: .; CDR3 DNA: TGTGCCAGCTCCCAAGGGTGGACTGGGGCCAACGTCCTGACTTTC; CDR3 protein: CASSQGWTGANVLTF
V gene: TRBV24-1; clone size: few; J gene: TRBJ2-7; D gene: TRBD1; CDR3 DNA: TGTGCCACCAGTCATGACAGGGCCGACCTCTACGAGCAGTACTTC; CDR3 protein: CATSHDRADLYEQYF
V gene: TRBV20-1; clone size: few; J gene: TRBJ2-7; D gene: TRBD1; CDR3 DNA: TGCAGTCTCCGGAGACAGGGGTGGGACGAGCAGTACTTC; CDR3 protein: CSLRRQGWDEQYF
V gene: TRBV5-8; clone size: once; J gene: TRBJ2-1; D gene: TRBD2; CDR3 DNA: TGTGCCAGCAGCCCAGGGACTAGCGGGAAGGGGAGTGAGCAGTTCTTC; CDR3 protein: CASSPGTSGKGSEQFF
V gene: TRBV6-4; clone size: .; J gene: TRBJ2-1; D gene: .; CDR3 DNA: TGTGCCAGCAGTGAGAATGGGGGGACTGCCACTGAGCAGTTCTTC; CDR3 protein: CASSENGGTATEQFF
V gene: TRBV2; clone size: .; J gene: TRBJ1-1; D gene: TRBD1; CDR3 DNA: TGTGCCAGCAGCCAAGGACAGGGGGCTTACACTGAAGCTTTCTTT; CDR3 protein: CASSQGQGAYTEAFF
V gene: TRBV5-1; clone size: .; J gene: TRBJ1-1; D gene: .; CDR3 DNA: TGCGCCAGCAGCACCACCGCAGGGAACACTGAAGCTTTCTTT; CDR3 protein: CASSTTAGNTEAFF
V gene: TRBV29-1; clone size: .; J gene: TRBJ2-1; D gene: TRBD1; CDR3 DNA: TGCAGCGTTGAAGGAGGGCAGGGGGCTAATGAGCAGTTCTTC; CDR3 protein: CSVEGGQGANEQFF